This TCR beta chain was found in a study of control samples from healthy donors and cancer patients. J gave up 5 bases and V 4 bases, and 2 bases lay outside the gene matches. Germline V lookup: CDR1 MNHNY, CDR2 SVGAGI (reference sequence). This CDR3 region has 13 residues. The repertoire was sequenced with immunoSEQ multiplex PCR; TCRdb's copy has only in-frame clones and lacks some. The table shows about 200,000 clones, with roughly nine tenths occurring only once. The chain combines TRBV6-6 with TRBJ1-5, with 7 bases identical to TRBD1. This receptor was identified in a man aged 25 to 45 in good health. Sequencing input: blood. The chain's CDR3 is CASSSTGDQPQHF. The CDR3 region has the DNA TGTGCCAGCAGTTCCACAGGGGATCAGCCCCAGCATTTT.